This T cell receptor beta chain came from a study of shared clonotypes between healthy human individuals. Study overall: Donor ages ranged 18 to 49 years: a couple of women, a few men.

The input for sorted-subset replicate PCRs was roughly 180 ng DNA, approximately 30,000 T cell genomes. Sequencing was performed with immunoSEQ multiplex PCR; in TCRdb, only in-frame clones are kept and a portion is missing. This sample has around 980,000 clones, with approximately 78% found just once. Germline-derived CDR1 and CDR2 are SGHTA and FQGNSA. Trimming removed 5 bases at V and 4 bases at J, with 17 bases between. The CDR3 loop spans 15 amino acids. The sample comprised memory CD4+ T cells from PBMCs. Subset noted: CD45RA-negative fraction. V usage is TRBV7-2 and J usage is TRBJ2-5, with D tentatively TRBD2 (5 bases). This TCR was sampled from a young man in good health. Some clones in this sample may be carry-over from other donors' samples. For the CDR3, the DNA is TGTGCCAGCAGCCCGGGAAGAGGGAAGGTAGAGACCCAGTACTTC. Encoded protein: CASSPGRGKVETQYF.